This TCR beta chain comes out of a study of identical twins. TCRdb ran MiXCR on the 5' RACE reads and lists one entry per CDR3 protein. The data contain hundreds of thousands of distinct CDR3 sequences, under 9% of them singletons. Germline CDR1 and CDR2: DFQATT and SNEGSKA (reference sequence). The ends lost 8 bases at V and 9 bases at J; junction bases unmatched: 19. The CDR3 contains 16 residues. Separately, the same data were catalogued under a study of yellow fever vaccine responses in identical twins.

This chain links TRBV20-1 with TRBJ2-1; TRBD2 aligns across 10 bases. Sequenced sample: PBMCs. This TCR was recovered from a woman between 18 and 30 years old in good health. CDR3 nucleotide sequence: TGCAGTTCAGTTGATTTAGCGGGGGGACTTTATGGTGAGCAGTTCTTC. As protein: CSSVDLAGGLYGEQFF.